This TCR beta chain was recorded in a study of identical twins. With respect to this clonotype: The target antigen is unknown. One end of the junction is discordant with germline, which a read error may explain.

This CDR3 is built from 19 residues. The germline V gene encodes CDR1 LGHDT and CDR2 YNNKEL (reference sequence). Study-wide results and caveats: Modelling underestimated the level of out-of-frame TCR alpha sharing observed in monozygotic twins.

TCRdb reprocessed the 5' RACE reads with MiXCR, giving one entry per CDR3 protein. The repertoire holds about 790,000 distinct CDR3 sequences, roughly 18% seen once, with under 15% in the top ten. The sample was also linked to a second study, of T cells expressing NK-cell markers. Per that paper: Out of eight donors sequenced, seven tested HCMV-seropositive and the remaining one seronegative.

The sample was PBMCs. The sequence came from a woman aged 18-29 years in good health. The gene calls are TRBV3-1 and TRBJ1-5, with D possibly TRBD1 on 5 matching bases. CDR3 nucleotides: TGTACCAGCAGTCGACCCTGGAGTGGGGCAGATTATAGCAATCAGCCCCAGCATTTT. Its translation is CTSSRPWSGADYSNQPQHF.